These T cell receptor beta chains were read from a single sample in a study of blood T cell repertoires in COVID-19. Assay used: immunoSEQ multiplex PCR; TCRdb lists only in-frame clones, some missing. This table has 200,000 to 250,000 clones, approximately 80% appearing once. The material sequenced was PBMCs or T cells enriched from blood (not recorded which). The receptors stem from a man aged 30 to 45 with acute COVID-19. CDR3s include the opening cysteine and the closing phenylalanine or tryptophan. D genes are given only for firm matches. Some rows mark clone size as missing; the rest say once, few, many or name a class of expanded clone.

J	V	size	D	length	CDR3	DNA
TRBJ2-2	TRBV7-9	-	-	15	CASSLASPTSGELFF	TGTGCCAGCAGCTTAGCGTCCCCAACAAGCGGGGAGCTGTTTTTT
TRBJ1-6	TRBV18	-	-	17	CASSPYPSRGYNSPLHF	TGTGCCAGCTCACCTTACCCCTCGCGGGGATACAATTCACCCCTCCACTTT
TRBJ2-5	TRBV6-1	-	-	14	CASSEALQGARGYF	TGTGCCAGCAGTGAAGCGCTTCAAGGAGCCAGGGGGTACTTC
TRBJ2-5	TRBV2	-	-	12	CASSYRSETQYF	TGTGCCAGCAGCTACAGGAGCGAGACCCAGTACTTC
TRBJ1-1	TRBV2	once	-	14	CASNTPGQGTEAFF	TGTGCCAGCAACACCCCTGGGCAAGGCACTGAAGCTTTCTTT
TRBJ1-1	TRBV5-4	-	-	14	CASSLGRGDTEAFF	TGTGCCAGCAGCTTGGGGCGGGGGGACACTGAAGCTTTCTTT
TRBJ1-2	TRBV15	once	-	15	CATTRRGGTNYGYTF	TGTGCCACCACCCGCCGGGGGGGGACAAACTATGGCTACACCTTC
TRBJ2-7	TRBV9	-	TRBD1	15	CASSTQLSTGSEQYF	TGTGCCAGCAGCACACAACTATCGACAGGGAGCGAGCAGTACTTC
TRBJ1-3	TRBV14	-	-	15	CASSQTAFSGNTIYF	TGTGCCAGCAGCCAAACAGCATTCTCTGGAAACACCATATATTTT
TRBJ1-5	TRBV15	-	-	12	CATSRADQPQHF	TGTGCCACCAGCAGAGCGGATCAGCCCCAGCATTTT
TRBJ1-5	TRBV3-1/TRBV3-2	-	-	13	CASSPGVNQPQHF	TGTGCCAGCAGCCCAGGGGTCAATCAGCCCCAGCATTTT
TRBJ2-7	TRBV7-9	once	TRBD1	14	CASTAGTGPLEQYF	TGTGCCAGCACCGCCGGGACAGGCCCCCTCGAGCAGTACTTC
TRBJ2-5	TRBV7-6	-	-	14	CASSLRGPQETQYF	TGTGCCAGCAGCTTAAGAGGGCCCCAAGAGACCCAGTACTTC
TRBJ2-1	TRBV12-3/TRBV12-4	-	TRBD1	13	CASITGGSGEQFF	TGTGCCAGCATCACAGGGGGCAGCGGTGAGCAGTTCTTC
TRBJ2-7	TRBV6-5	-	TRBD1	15	CASRMIQGSSYEQYF	TGTGCCAGCAGGATGATACAGGGGTCCTCCTACGAGCAGTACTTC
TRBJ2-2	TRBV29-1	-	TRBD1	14	CSVDPGTGYGELFF	TGCAGCGTTGACCCCGGGACAGGGTACGGGGAGCTGTTTTTT
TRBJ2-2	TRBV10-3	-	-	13	CAVEQMNTGELFF	TGTGCCGTGGAACAGATGAACACCGGGGAGCTGTTTTTT
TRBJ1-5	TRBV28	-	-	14	CASSLTSGFQPQHF	TGTGCCAGCAGTTTAACCTCGGGGTTTCAGCCCCAGCATTTT
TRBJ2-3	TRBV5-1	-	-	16	CASSSQPTASTDTQYF	TGCGCCAGCAGCTCGCAACCGACAGCTAGCACAGATACGCAGTATTTT
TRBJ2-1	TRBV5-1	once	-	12	CASRRLVSEQFF	TGCGCCAGCAGGCGACTCGTCTCTGAGCAGTTCTTC
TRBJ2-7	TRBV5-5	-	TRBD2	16	CASSLAASGGTYEQYF	TGTGCCAGCAGCTTGGCGGCTAGCGGGGGGACCTACGAGCAGTACTTC
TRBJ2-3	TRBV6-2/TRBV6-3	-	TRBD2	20	CASSFPASGGANIHPDTQYF	TGTGCCAGCAGTTTCCCCGCTAGCGGGGGGGCTAACATCCATCCAGATACGCAGTATTTT
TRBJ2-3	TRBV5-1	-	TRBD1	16	CASSLQDRGGADTQYF	TGCGCCAGCAGCTTACAGGACAGGGGAGGGGCAGATACGCAGTATTTT
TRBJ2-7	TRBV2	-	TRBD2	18	CASSRTSGRGGQEYEQYF	TGTGCCAGCAGTCGAACCTCCGGGCGGGGGGGCCAGGAGTACGAGCAGTACTTC
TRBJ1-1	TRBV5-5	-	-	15	CASSLGGPHNTEAFF	TGTGCCAGCAGCTTGGGGGGCCCTCACAACACTGAAGCTTTCTTT
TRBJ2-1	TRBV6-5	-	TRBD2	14	CASSFRTSGVEQFF	TGTGCCAGCAGTTTTAGAACTAGCGGGGTTGAGCAGTTCTTC
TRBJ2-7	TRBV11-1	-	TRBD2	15	CASSVSGGLPYEQYF	TGTGCCAGCAGCGTTAGCGGGGGGCTCCCCTACGAGCAGTACTTC
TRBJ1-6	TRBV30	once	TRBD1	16	CAWSVLRGTANSPLHF	TGTGCCTGGAGTGTACTGCGTGGGACAGCAAATTCACCCCTCCACTTT
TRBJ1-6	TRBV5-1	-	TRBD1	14	CASSRQGADSPLHF	TGCGCCAGCAGCAGACAGGGGGCGGATTCACCCCTCCACTTT
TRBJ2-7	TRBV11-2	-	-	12	CASSPGGPEQYF	TGTGCCAGCAGCCCCGGGGGGCCCGAGCAGTACTTC
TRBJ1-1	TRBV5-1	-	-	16	CASSLVAGVSDTEAFF	TGCGCCAGCAGCTTGGTGGCAGGGGTGTCTGACACTGAAGCTTTCTTT
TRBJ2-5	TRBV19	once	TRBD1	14	CASNRDSYQETQYF	TGTGCCAGTAACCGGGACAGCTACCAAGAGACCCAGTACTTC
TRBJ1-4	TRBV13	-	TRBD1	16	CASSPGTGKGDEKLFF	TGTGCCAGCAGCCCTGGGACAGGGAAGGGGGATGAAAAACTGTTTTTT
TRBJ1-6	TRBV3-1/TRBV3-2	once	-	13	CASSPGRQSPLHF	TGTGCCAGCAGCCCGGGAAGGCAATCACCCCTCCACTTT
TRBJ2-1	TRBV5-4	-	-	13	CASSLFAGNEQFF	TGTGCCAGCAGCTTGTTTGCCGGGAATGAGCAGTTCTTC
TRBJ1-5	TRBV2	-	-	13	CASSLRETQPQHF	TGTGCCAGCAGTCTCCGGGAGACCCAGCCCCAGCATTTT
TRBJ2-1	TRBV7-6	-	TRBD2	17	CASSLASGGAPYNEQFF	TGTGCCAGCAGCTTAGCTAGCGGGGGGGCCCCCTACAATGAGCAGTTCTTC
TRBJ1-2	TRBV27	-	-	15	CASSLDGGARYGYTF	TGTGCCAGCAGTTTAGATGGGGGGGCGCGGTATGGCTACACCTTC
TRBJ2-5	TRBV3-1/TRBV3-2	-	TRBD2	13	CASSFGTSGSQYF	TGTGCCAGCAGCTTCGGGACTAGCGGGTCCCAGTACTTC
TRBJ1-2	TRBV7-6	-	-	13	CASSLAEGYGYTF	TGTGCCAGCAGCTTAGCGGAGGGCTATGGCTACACCTTC
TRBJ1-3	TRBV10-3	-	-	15	CAIEDSPGSGNTIYF	TGTGCCATCGAAGACTCGCCCGGGTCTGGAAACACCATATATTTT
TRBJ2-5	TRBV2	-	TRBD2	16	CASSEGASGRQETQYF	TGTGCCAGCAGTGAAGGAGCTAGCGGGCGACAAGAGACCCAGTACTTC
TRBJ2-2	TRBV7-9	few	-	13	CASSQSNTGELFF	TGTGCCAGCTCCCAGTCGAACACCGGGGAGCTGTTTTTT
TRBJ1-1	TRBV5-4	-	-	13	CASSLDRDTEAFF	TGTGCCAGCAGCTTGGACAGGGACACTGAAGCTTTCTTT
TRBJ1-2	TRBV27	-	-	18	CASSLTGTPVIPNYGYTF	TGTGCCAGCAGTTTAACCGGGACACCAGTTATACCTAACTATGGCTACACCTTC
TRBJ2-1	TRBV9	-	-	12	CASRAVLGEQFF	TGTGCCAGCAGAGCCGTCCTCGGTGAGCAGTTCTTC
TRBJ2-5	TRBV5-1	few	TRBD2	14	CASSSSGGQETQYF	TGCGCCAGCAGTTCCAGCGGGGGGCAAGAGACCCAGTACTTC
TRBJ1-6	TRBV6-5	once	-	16	CASSYSNMGGNSPLHF	TGTGCCAGCAGTTACTCGAACATGGGGGGAAATTCACCCCTCCACTTT
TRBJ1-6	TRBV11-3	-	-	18	CASSFQGSPTFYNSPLHF	TGTGCCAGCAGCTTTCAGGGGTCCCCGACGTTTTATAATTCACCCCTCCACTTT
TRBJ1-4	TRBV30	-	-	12	CAGGRDNEKLFF	TGTGCCGGGGGACGGGATAATGAAAAACTGTTTTTT
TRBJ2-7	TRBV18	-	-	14	CASSPRTETYEQYF	TGTGCCAGCTCACCCCGGACAGAAACCTACGAGCAGTACTTC
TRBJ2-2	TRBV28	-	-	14	CASSFQRGTGELFF	TGTGCCAGCAGTTTCCAACGAGGAACCGGGGAGCTGTTTTTT
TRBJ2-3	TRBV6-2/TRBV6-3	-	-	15	CASSYGQASTDTQYF	TGTGCCAGCAGTTACGGGCAGGCTAGCACAGATACGCAGTATTTT
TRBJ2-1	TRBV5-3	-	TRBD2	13	CARSGSSGDEQFF	TGTGCCAGAAGCGGGTCTAGCGGGGATGAGCAGTTCTTC